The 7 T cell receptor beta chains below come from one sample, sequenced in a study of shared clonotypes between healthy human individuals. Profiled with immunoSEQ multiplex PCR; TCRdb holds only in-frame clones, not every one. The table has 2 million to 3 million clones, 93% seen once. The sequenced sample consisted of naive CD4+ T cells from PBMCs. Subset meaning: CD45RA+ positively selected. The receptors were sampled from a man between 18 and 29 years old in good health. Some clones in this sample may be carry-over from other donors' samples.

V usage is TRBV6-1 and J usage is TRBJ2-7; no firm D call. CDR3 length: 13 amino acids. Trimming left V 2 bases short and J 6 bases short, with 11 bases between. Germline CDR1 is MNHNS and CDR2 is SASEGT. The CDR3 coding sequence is TGTGCCAGCAGTGAATGGGCCTGGGGCGAGCAGTACTTC. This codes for CASSEWAWGEQYF.

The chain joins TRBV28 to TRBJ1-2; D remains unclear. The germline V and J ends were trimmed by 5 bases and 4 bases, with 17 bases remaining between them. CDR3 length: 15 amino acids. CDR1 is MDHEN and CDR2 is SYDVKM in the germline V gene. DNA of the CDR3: TGTGCCAGCAGTCCCGTAGGGCAGCTAATCTATGGCTACACCTTC. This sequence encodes CASSPVGQLIYGYTF.

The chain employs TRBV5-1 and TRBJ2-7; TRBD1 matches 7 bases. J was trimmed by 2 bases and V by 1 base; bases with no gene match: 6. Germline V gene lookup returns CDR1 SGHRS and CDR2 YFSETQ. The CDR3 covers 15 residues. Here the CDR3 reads CASSLLGTATYEQYF. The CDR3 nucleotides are TGCGCCAGCAGCTTGTTAGGGACAGCCACCTACGAGCAGTACTTC.

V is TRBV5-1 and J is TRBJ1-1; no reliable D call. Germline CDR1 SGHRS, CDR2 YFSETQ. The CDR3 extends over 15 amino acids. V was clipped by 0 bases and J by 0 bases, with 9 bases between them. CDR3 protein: CASSLGAAVNTEAFF. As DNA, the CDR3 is TGCGCCAGCAGCTTGGGCGCGGCAGTGAACACTGAAGCTTTCTTT.

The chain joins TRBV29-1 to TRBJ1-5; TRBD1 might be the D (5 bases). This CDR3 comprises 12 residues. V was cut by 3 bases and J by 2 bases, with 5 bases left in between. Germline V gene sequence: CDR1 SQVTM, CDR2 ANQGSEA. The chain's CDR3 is CSVETGNQPQHF. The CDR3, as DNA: TGCAGCGTTGAGACAGGCAATCAGCCCCAGCATTTT.

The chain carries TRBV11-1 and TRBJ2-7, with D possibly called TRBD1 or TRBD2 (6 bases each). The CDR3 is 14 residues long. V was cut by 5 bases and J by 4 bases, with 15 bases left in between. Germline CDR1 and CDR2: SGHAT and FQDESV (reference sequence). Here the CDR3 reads CASSPRDKKYEQYF. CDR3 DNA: TGTGCCAGCAGCCCGCGGGACAAGAAATACGAGCAGTACTTC.

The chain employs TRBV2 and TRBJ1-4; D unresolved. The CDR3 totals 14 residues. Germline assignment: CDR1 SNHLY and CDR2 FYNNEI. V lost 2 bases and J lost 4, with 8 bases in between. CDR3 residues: CASSERQYNEKLFF. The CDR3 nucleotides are TGTGCCAGCAGTGAACGGCAGTATAATGAAAAACTGTTTTTT.